The sequence of this T cell receptor beta chain was determined in a study of cytomegalovirus exposure and HLA in healthy donors. Study-level information: The same platform as the 666 first-cohort repertoires was used for the 90 to 150 validation repertoires, a later analysis reported. Study findings and constraints: Some public TCRs appeared in many individuals, while most sequences were rare.

In regard to this clone: Its target is not known.

This CDR3 has 14 residues. The germline CDR1 and CDR2 sequences are SQVTM and ANQGSEA. V was clipped by 4 bases and J by 6 bases; unmatched bases: 5. The assay was immunoSEQ multiplex PCR, and TCRdb's table has in-frame clones only and misses some. The sample lists around 220,000 clones, about 91% occurring once. This sequence was found in a woman aged 18-30 years in good health and CMV-seronegative. This chain links TRBV29-1 with TRBJ2-3; TRBD2 matches 12 bases. The sample comprised PBMCs. The CDR3 DNA reads as TGCAGCGTTGGGACTAGCGGGACGAGGGATACGCAGTATTTT. Protein product: CSVGTSGTRDTQYF.